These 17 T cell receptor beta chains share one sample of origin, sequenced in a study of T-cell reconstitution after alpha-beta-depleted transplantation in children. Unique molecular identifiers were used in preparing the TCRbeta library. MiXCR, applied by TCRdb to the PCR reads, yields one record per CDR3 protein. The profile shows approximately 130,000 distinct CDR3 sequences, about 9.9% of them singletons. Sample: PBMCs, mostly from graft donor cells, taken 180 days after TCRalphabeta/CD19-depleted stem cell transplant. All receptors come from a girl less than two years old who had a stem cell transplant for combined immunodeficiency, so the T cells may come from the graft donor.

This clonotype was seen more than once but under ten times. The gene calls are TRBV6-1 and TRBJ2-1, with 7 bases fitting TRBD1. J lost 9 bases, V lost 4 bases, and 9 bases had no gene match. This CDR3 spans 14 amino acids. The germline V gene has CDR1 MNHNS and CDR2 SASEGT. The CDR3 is CASSVPLQGTEQFF. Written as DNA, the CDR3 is TGTGCCAGCAGTGTCCCCTTACAGGGGACTGAGCAGTTCTTC.

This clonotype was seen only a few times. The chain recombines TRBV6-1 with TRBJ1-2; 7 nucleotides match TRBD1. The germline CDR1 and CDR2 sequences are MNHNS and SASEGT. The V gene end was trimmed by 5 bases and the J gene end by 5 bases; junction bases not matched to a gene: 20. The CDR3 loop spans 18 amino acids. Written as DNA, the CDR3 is TGTGCCAGCAGTCAAACGTATCTTATAGCGGGACAGCTGTATGGCTACACCTTC. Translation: CASSQTYLIAGQLYGYTF.

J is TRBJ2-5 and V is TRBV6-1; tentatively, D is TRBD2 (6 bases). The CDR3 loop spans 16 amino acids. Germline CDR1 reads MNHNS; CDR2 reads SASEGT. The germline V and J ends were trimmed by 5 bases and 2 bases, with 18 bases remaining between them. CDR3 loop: CASSRPQGLRQETQYF. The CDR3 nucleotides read TGTGCCAGCAGTCGTCCGCAGGGACTCAGACAAGAGACCCAGTACTTC.

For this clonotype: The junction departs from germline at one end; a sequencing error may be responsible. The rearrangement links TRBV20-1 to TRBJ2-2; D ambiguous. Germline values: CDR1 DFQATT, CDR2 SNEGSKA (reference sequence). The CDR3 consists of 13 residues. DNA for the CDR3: TGCAGTGCCAGAGCCCAATACACCGGGGAGCTGTTTTTT. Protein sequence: CSARAQYTGELFF.

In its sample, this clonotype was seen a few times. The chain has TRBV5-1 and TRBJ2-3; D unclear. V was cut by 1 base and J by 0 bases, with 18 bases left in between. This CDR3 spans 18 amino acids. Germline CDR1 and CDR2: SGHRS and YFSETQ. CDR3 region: CASSLWPRVAPSTDTQYF. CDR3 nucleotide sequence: TGCGCCAGCAGCTTGTGGCCTCGGGTTGCGCCTAGCACAGATACGCAGTATTTT.

In DNA, the CDR3 is TGTGCCAGCAGTTTATCGGGAGATCAGCCCCAGCATTTT. Protein product: CASSLSGDQPQHF. The chain joins TRBV12-3 or TRBV12-4 to TRBJ1-5, with D uncertain. The V end was cut by 2 bases, the J end by 5 bases, with 7 bases between. This CDR3 comprises 13 residues.

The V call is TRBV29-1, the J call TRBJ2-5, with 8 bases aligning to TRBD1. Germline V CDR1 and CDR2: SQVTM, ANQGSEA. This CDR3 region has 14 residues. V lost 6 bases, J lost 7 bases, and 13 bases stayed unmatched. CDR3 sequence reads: CSVLEVRGPGTQYF. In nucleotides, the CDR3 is TGCAGCGTCCTTGAGGTCAGGGGGCCGGGGACCCAGTACTTC.

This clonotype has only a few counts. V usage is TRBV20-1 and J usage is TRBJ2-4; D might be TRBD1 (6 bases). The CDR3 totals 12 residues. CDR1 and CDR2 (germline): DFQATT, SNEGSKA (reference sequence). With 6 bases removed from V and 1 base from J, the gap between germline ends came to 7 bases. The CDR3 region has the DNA TGCAGTGCGAGGGGGGCCAAAAACATTCAGTACTTC. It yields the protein CSARGAKNIQYF.

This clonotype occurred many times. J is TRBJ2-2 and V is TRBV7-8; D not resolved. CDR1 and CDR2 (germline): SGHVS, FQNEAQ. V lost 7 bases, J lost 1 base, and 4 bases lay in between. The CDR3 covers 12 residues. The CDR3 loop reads CASIENTGELFF. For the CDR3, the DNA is TGTGCCAGCATCGAGAACACCGGGGAGCTGTTTTTT.

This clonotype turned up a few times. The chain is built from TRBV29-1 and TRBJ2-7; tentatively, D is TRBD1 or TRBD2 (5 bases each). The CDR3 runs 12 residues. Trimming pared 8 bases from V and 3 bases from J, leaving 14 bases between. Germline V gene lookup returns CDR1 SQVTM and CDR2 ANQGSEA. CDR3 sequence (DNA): TGCAGCATACGGGACGGGAACTACGAGCAGTACTTC. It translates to CSIRDGNYEQYF.

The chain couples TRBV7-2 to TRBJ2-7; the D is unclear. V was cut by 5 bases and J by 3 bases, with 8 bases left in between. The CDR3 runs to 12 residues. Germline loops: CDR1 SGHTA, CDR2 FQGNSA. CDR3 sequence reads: CASSPDLYEQYF. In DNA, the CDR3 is TGTGCCAGCAGCCCTGACCTCTACGAGCAGTACTTC.

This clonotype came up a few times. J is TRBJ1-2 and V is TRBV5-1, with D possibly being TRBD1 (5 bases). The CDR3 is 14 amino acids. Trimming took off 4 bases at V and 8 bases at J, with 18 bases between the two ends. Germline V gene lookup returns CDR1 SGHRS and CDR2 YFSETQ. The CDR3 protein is CASSPGDGTGGYTF. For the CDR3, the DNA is TGCGCCAGCAGCCCGGGGGACGGGACGGGCGGCTACACCTTC.

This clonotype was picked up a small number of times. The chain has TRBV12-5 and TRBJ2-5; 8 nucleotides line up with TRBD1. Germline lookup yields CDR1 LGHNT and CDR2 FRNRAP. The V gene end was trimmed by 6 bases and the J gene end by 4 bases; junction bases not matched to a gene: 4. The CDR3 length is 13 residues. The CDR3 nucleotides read TGTGCTAGTGGATTCACAGGGGGAGAGACCCAGTACTTC. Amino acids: CASGFTGGETQYF.

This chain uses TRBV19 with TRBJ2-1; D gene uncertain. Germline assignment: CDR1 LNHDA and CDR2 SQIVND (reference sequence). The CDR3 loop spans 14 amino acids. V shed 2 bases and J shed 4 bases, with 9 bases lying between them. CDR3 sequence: CASSINGPYNEQFF. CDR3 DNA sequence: TGTGCCAGTAGTATAAACGGGCCTTACAATGAGCAGTTCTTC. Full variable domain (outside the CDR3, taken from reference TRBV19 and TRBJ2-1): DGGITQSPKYLFRKEGQNVTLSCEQNLNHDAMYWYRQDPGQGLRLIYYSQIVNDFQKGDIAEGYSVSREKKESFPLTVTSAQKNPTAFYLCASSINGPYNEQFFGPGTRLTVL.

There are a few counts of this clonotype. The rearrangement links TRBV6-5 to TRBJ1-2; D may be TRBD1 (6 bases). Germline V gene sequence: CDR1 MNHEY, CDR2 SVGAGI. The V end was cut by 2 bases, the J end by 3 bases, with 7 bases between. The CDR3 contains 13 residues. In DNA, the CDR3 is TGTGCCAGCAGTTACAAGGGGGACTATGGCTACACCTTC. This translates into CASSYKGDYGYTF.

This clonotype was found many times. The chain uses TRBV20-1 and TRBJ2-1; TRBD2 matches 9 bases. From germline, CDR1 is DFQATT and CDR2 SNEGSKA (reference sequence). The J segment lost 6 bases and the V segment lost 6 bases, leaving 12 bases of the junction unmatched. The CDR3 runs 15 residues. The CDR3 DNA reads TGCAGTGCGCCGGGACTAGCTATCGCAACCAATGAGCAGTTCTTC. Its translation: CSAPGLAIATNEQFF.

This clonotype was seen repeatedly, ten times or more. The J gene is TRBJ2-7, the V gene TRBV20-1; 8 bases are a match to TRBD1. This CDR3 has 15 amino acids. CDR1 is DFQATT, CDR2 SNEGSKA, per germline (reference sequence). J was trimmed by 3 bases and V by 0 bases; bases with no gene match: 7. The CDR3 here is CSARDQGTGDYEQYF. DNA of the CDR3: TGCAGTGCTAGAGATCAGGGGACAGGTGACTACGAGCAGTACTTC.